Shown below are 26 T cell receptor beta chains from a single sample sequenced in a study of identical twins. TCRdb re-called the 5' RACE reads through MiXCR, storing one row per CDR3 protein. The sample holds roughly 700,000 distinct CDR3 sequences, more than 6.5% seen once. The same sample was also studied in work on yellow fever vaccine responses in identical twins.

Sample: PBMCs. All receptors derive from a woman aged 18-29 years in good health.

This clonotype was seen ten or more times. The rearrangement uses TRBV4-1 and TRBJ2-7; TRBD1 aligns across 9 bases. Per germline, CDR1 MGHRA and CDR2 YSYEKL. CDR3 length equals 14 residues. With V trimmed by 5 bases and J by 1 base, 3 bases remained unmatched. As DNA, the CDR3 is TGCGCCAGCAGCTACAGGGGGCCATCCTACGAGCAGTACTTC. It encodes CASSYRGPSYEQYF.

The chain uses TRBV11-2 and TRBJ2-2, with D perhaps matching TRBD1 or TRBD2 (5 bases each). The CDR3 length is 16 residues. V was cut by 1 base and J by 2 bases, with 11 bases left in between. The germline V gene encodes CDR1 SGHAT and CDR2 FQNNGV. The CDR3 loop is CASSLAMGTNTGELFF. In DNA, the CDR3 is TGTGCCAGCAGCTTAGCAATGGGGACCAACACCGGGGAGCTGTTTTTT.

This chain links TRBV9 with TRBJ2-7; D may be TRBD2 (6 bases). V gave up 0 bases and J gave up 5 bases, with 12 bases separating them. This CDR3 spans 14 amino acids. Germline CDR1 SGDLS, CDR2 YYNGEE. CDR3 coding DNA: TGTGCCAGCAGCGTAGGTGGCGGGACCCACGAGCAGTACTTC. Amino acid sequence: CASSVGGGTHEQYF.

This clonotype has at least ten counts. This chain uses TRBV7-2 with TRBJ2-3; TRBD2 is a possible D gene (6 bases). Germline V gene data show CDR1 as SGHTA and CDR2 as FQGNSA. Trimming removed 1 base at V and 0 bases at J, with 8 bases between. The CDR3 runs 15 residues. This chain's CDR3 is CASSLGLASTDTQYF. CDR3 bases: TGTGCCAGCAGCTTAGGTCTAGCGAGCACAGATACGCAGTATTTT.

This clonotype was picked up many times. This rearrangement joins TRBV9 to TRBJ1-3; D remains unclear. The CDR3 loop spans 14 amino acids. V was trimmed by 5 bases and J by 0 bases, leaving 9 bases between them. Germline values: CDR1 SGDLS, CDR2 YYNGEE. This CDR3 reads CASRPGNSGNTIYF. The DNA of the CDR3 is TGTGCCAGCAGACCCGGGAACTCTGGAAACACCATATATTTT.

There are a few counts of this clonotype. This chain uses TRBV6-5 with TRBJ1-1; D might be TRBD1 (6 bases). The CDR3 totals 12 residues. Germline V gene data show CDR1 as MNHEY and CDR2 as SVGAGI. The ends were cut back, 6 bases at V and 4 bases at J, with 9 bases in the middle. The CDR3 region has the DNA TGTGCCAGCAGACGAGGGGGCACTGAAGCTTTCTTT. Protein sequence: CASRRGGTEAFF.

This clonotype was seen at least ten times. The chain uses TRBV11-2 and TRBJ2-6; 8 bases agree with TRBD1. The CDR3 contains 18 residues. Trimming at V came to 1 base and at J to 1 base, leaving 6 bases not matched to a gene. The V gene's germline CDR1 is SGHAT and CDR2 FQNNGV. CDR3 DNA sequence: TGTGCCAGCAGCTTAGGACAGGGGTCCTCTTCTGGGGCCAACGTCCTGACTTTC. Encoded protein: CASSLGQGSSSGANVLTF.

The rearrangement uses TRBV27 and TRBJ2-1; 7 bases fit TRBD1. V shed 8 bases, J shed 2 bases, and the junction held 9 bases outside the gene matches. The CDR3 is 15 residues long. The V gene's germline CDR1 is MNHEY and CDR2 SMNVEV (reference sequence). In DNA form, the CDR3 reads TGTGCCAGCCGTTGGGGGCAGGGGGCCTACAATGAGCAGTTCTTC. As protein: CASRWGQGAYNEQFF.

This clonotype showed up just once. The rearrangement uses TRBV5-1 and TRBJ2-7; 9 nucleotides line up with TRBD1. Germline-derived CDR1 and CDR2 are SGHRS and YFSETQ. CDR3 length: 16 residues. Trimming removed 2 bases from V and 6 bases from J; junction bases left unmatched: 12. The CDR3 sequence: CASSFFETGGHREQYF. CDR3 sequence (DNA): TGCGCCAGCAGCTTTTTTGAGACAGGGGGACATCGCGAGCAGTACTTC. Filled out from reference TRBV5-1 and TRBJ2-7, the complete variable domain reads KAGVTQTPRYLIKTRGQQVTLSCSPISGHRSVSWYQQTPGQGLQFLFEYFSETQRNKGNFPGRFSGRQFSNSRSEMNVSTLELGDSALYLCASSFFETGGHREQYFGPGTRLTVT.

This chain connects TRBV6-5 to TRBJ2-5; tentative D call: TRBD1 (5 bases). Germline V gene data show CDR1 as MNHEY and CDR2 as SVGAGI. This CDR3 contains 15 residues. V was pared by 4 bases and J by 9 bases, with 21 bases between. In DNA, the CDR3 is TGTGCCAGCAGTTCGGCCAGGGTTGGTTCTGTGGCCCAGTACTTC. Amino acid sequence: CASSSARVGSVAQYF.

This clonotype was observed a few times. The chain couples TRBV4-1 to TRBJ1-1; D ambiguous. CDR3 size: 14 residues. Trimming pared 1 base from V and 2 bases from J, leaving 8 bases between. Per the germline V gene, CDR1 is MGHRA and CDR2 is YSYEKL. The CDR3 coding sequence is TGCGCCAGCAGCCAAGTCAGTTTAAACACTGAAGCTTTCTTT. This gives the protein CASSQVSLNTEAFF.

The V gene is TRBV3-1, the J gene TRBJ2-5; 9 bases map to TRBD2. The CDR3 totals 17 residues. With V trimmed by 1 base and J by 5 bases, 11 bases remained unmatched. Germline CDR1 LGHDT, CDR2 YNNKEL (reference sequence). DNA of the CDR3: TGTGCCAGCAGCCAAGGGGCTCTAGCGGGGTCCCGGGAGACCCAGTACTTC. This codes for CASSQGALAGSRETQYF.

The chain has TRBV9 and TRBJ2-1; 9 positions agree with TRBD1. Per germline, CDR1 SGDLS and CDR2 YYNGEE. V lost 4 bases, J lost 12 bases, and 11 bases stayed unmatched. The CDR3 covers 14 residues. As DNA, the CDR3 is TGTGCCAGCAGCACAGCAGGATTACAGGGGGCGCAGTTCTTC. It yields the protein CASSTAGLQGAQFF.

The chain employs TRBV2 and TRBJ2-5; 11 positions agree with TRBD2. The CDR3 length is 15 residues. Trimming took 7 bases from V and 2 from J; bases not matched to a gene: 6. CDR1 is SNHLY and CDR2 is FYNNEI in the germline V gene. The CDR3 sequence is CASTSGTSGQETQYF. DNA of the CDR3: TGTGCCAGCACTTCCGGGACTAGCGGACAAGAGACCCAGTACTTC. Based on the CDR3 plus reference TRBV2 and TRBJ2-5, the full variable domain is EPEVTQTPSHQVTQMGQEVILRCVPISNHLYFYWYRQILGQKVEFLVSFYNNEISEKSEIFDDQFSVERPDGSNFTLKIRSTKLEDSAMYFCASTSGTSGQETQYFGPGTRLLVL.

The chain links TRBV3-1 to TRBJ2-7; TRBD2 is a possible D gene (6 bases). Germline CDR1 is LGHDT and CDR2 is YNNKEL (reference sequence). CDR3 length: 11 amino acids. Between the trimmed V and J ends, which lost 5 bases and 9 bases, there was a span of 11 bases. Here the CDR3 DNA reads TGTGCCAGCAGCGCGGGGCCTGGGCAGTACTTC. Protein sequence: CASSAGPGQYF.

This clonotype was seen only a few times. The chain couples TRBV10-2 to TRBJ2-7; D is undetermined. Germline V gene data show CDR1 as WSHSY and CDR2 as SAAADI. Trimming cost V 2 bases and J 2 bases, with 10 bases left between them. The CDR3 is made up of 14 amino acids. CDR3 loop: CASSERLIPYEQYF. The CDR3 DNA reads TGCGCCAGCAGTGAGAGACTTATACCCTACGAGCAGTACTTC.

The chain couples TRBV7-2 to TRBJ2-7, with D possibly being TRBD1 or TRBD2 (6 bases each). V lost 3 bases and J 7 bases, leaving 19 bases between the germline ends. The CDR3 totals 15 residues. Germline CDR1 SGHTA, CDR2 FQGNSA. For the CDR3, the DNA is TGTGCCAGCAGCTTGAAACAGTCGGGGGCAGGGGAGCAGTACTTC. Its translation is CASSLKQSGAGEQYF.

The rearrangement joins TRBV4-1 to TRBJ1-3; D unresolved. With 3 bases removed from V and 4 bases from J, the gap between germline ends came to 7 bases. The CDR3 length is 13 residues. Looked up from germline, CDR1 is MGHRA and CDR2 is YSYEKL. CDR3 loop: CASSHGPGNTIYF. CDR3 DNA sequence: TGCGCCAGCAGCCACGGACCGGGAAACACCATATATTTT.

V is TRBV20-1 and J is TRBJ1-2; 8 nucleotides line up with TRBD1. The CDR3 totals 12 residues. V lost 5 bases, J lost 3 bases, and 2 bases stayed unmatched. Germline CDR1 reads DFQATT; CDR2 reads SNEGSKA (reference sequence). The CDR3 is CSAPDRDYGYTF. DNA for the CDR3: TGCAGTGCTCCGGACAGGGACTATGGCTACACCTTC.

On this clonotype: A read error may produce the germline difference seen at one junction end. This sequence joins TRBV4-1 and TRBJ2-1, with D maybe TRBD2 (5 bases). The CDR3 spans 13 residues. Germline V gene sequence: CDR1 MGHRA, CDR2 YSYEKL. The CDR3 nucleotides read TGCACCAGCAGCCAAGAGGGTGGTTTTAAGCAGTTCTTC. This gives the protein CTSSQEGGFKQFF.

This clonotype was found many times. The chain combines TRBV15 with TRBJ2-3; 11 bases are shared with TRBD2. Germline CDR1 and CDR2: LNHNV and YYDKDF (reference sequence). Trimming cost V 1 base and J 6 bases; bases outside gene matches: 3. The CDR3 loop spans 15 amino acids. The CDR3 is CATSRVAGGPDTQYF. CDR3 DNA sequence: TGTGCCACCAGCAGAGTAGCGGGGGGGCCGGATACGCAGTATTTT.

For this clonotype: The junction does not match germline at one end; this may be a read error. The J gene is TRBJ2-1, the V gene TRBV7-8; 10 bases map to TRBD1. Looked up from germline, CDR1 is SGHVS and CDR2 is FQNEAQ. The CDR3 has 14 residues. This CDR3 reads CASSSEPSGTGANF. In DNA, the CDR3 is TGTGCCAGCAGCTCAGAGCCTTCCGGGACAGGGGCCAACTTC.

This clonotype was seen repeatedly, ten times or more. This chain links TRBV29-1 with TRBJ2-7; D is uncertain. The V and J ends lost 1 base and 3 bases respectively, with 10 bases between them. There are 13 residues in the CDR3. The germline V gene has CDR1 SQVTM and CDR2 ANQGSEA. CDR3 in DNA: TGCAGCGTTGAAGTCGACAACAACTACGAGCAGTACTTC. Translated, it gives CSVEVDNNYEQYF.

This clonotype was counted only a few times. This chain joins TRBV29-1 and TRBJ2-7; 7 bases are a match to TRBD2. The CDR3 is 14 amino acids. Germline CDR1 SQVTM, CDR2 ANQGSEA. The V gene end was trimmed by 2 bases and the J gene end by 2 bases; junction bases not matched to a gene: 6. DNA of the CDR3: TGCAGCGTTGAACAGCGGGAAAAGCCCTACGAGCAGTACTTC. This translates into CSVEQREKPYEQYF.

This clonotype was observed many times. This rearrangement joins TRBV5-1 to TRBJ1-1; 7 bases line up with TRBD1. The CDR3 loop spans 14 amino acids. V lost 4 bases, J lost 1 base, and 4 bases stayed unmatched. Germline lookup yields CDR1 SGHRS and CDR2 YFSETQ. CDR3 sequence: CASSAGGANTEAFF. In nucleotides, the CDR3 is TGCGCCAGCAGCGCAGGGGGGGCGAACACTGAAGCTTTCTTT.

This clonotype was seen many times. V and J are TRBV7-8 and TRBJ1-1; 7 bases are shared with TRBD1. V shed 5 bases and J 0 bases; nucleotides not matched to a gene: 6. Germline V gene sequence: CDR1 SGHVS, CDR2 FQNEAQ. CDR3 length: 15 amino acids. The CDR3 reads CASSRATGVNTEAFF. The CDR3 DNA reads TGTGCCAGCAGCCGAGCTACAGGGGTGAACACTGAAGCTTTCTTT. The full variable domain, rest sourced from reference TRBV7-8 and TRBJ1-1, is GAGVSQSPRYKVAKRGQDVALRCDPISGHVSLFWYQQALGQGPEFLTYFQNEAQLDKSGLPSDRFFAERPEGSVSTLKIQRTQQEDSAVYLCASSRATGVNTEAFFGQGTRLTVV.